This T cell receptor beta chain was sequenced for a study of blood T cell repertoires in COVID-19. This CDR3 has 11 residues. Germline loops: CDR1 MDHEN, CDR2 SYDVKM. Trimming pared 7 bases from V and 14 bases from J, leaving 12 bases between. TCRdb keeps only in-frame clones here, not all; method: immunoSEQ multiplex PCR. The table includes 150,000 or so clones, more than 75% detected once. Material: peripheral blood. The chain uses TRBV28 and TRBJ1-6; D uncertain. The clonotype comes from a woman aged 65 to 85 with COVID-19, enrolled during active disease. For the CDR3, the DNA is TGTGCCAGCACAAGTCTTGACACCCTCCACTTT. This codes for CASTSLDTLHF. Using reference TRBV28 and TRBJ1-6 for the parts outside the CDR3, the full variable domain is DVKVTQSSRYLVKRTGEKVFLECVQDMDHENMFWYRQDPGLGLRLIYFSYDVKMKEKGDIPEGYSVSREKKERFSLILESASTNQTSMYLCASTSLDTLHFGNGTRLTVT.